The 13 T cell receptor beta chains given below trace back to one sample, sequenced in a study of blood T cell repertoires in COVID-19. Sequencing was performed with immunoSEQ multiplex PCR; in TCRdb, only in-frame clones are kept and a portion is missing. The sample records fewer than 700,000 clones, around nine tenths being singletons. The sequenced sample was peripheral blood. The source of these receptors is a woman aged 45-65 years with COVID-19, enrolled during active disease.

In the case of this clone: This same CDR3 is encoded by further DNA sequences in the sample. The chain is built from TRBV19 and TRBJ1-2; D perhaps matches TRBD1 (5 bases). There are 12 residues in the CDR3. Trimming shortened V by 3 bases and J by 8 bases, and 10 bases separated the two germline ends. CDR1 LNHDA and CDR2 SQIVND come from the germline V gene (reference sequence). CDR3 in amino acids: CASSMGRGGYTF. In nucleotides, the CDR3 is TGTGCCAGTAGTATGGGGAGGGGAGGCTACACCTTC.

The V gene is TRBV2, the J gene TRBJ1-6; unclear D gene. Germline values: CDR1 SNHLY, CDR2 FYNNEI. Trimming took 4 bases from V and 6 from J, leaving 13 bases between them. The CDR3 is made up of 15 amino acids. Written as DNA, the CDR3 is TGTGCCAGCAGTGCCGAACAGCAAATTAATTCACCCCTCCACTTT. Translation: CASSAEQQINSPLHF.

The chain is built from TRBV11-1 and TRBJ2-2, with 8 bases fitting TRBD1. V lost 5 bases and J lost 5; bases outside the gene matches: 7. Germline V gene data show CDR1 as SGHAT and CDR2 as FQDESV (reference sequence). CDR3 length: 15 amino acids. The CDR3 sequence is CASSPDRVGTGELFF. The DNA of the CDR3 is TGTGCCAGCAGCCCGGACAGGGTCGGTACCGGGGAGCTGTTTTTT.

This clone came up once. The chain joins TRBV5-1 to TRBJ2-1; D gene unclear. CDR3 length equals 14 residues. Germline lookup yields CDR1 SGHRS and CDR2 YFSETQ. V shed 3 bases and J shed 6 bases, with 13 bases lying between them. The CDR3 nucleotides read TGCGCCAGCAGCTATAGCTCAAGTCTCAATGAGCAGTTCTTC. Its translation is CASSYSSSLNEQFF.

This chain links TRBV29-1 with TRBJ1-1; D is perhaps TRBD1 (5 bases). CDR1 and CDR2 from the germline V gene are SQVTM and ANQGSEA. The CDR3 has 12 residues. Trimming shortened V by 5 bases and J by 1 base, and 8 bases separated the two germline ends. The CDR3 reads CSVRTPNTEAFF. CDR3 coding DNA: TGCAGCGTTAGGACACCGAACACTGAAGCTTTCTTT.

V gene TRBV7-9 combines with J gene TRBJ1-2; D perhaps matches TRBD1 (5 bases). CDR1 and CDR2 (germline): SEHNR, FQNEAQ (reference sequence). Trimming shortened V by 5 bases and J by 1 base, and 11 bases separated the two germline ends. The CDR3 totals 14 residues. The CDR3 region is CASSLSGGNYGYTF. CDR3 DNA sequence: TGTGCCAGCAGCCTCTCCGGGGGTAACTATGGCTACACCTTC.

The chain recombines TRBV24-1 with TRBJ2-2; 10 bases match TRBD1. CDR1 and CDR2 from the germline V gene are KGHDR and SFDVKD. The trim removed 4 bases at V and 0 bases at J, leaving 7 bases unmatched. The CDR3 consists of 18 residues. CDR3 residues: CATSDASTGGPNTGELFF. The CDR3 region has the DNA TGTGCCACCAGTGACGCGTCGACAGGGGGCCCGAACACCGGGGAGCTGTTTTTT.

V gene TRBV6-1 combines with J gene TRBJ1-4, with D unclear. CDR1 is MNHNS and CDR2 is SASEGT in the germline V gene. The CDR3 has 14 residues. V lost 6 bases and J lost 7, with 15 bases in between. CDR3 sequence reads: CASRRGDLAEKLFF. DNA for the CDR3: TGTGCCAGCAGGCGCGGAGACCTGGCTGAAAAACTGTTTTTT.

J is TRBJ1-5 and V is TRBV28; possible D gene TRBD1, 5 bases. Trimming stripped 5 bases from V and 7 bases from J, with 12 bases between. Germline CDR1 reads MDHEN; CDR2 reads SYDVKM. The CDR3 loop spans 13 amino acids. CDR3 sequence: CASSGGWGQPQHF. Here the CDR3 DNA reads TGTGCCAGCAGTGGGGGGTGGGGACAGCCCCAGCATTTT.

The V and J genes are TRBV6-1 and TRBJ1-5; D ambiguous. Trimming took 0 bases from V and 7 from J, leaving 13 bases between them. Germline loops: CDR1 MNHNS, CDR2 SASEGT. There are 15 residues in the CDR3. DNA of the CDR3: TGTGCCAGCAGTGAAGCGCGAAAGGGAGCGCAGCCCCAGCATTTT. It is translated as CASSEARKGAQPQHF.

The chain links TRBV5-1 to TRBJ2-1; perhaps TRBD1 as D (5 bases). V gave up 3 bases and J gave up 8 bases, with 12 bases separating them. The CDR3 is made up of 13 amino acids. Germline V lookup: CDR1 SGHRS, CDR2 YFSETQ. This CDR3 is CASSYLTVDEQFF. The CDR3 coding sequence is TGCGCCAGCAGCTATTTGACAGTCGATGAGCAGTTCTTC.

The chain links TRBV29-1 to TRBJ2-7; 7 positions agree with TRBD2. Germline loops: CDR1 SQVTM, CDR2 ANQGSEA. The CDR3 has 14 residues. V lost 4 bases, J lost 2 bases, and 8 bases stayed unmatched. The CDR3 sequence: CSVGEGTWPYEQYF. In DNA form, the CDR3 reads TGCAGCGTTGGGGAGGGAACATGGCCCTACGAGCAGTACTTC.

The chain links TRBV19 to TRBJ1-1; 8 nucleotides agree with TRBD1. CDR3 length: 18 residues. The V and J ends lost 5 bases and 0 bases, in that order; junction bases with no gene match: 14. From germline, CDR1 is LNHDA and CDR2 SQIVND (reference sequence). In DNA form, the CDR3 reads TGTGCCAGTAGTCCCCGCCCGGGACAGGTCTTCATGAACACTGAAGCTTTCTTT. Translating gives CASSPRPGQVFMNTEAFF.